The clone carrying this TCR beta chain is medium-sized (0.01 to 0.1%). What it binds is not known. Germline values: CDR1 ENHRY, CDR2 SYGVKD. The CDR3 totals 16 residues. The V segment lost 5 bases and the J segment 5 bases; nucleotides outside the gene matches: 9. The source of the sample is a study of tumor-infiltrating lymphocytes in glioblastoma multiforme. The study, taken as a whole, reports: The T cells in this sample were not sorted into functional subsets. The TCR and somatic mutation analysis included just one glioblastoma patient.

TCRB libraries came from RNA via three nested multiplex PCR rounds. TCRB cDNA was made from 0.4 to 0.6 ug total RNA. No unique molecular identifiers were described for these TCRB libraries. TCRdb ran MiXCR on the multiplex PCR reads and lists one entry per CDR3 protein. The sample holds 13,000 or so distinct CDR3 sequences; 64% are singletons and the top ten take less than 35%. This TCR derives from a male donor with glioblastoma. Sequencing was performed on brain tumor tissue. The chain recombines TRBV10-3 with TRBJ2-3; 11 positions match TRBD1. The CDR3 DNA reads TGTGCCATCAGTCGAACCGGACAGGGGGCCGTAGATACGCAGTATTTT. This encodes CAISRTGQGAVDTQYF.